This T cell receptor (beta chain) was recovered during a study of T cells in women clearing cervical HPV infection. Only in-frame clones appear in the TCRdb table, and some are missing; sequencing was by immunoSEQ multiplex PCR. Across approximately 34,000 clones, the top ten clones capture about 1.5% of the sample. The CDR3 is 13 residues long. V lost 1 base and J lost 6, with 7 bases in between. Germline CDR1 and CDR2: LNHDA and SQIVND (reference sequence). On this clone: The read terminates 3 residues ahead of where the CDR3 ends, so the germline J gene completes it.

All participants had a single incident cervical HPV16 infection, and prevalent HPV16 infections were excluded. V usage is TRBV19 and J usage is TRBJ2-1, with a tentative D call TRBD2 (5 bases). The material sequenced was blood buffy coat. This TCR came from a woman aged 18-69 years with a cervical HPV16 infection that either progressed to CIN3+ or cleared (not recorded which). Incomplete CDR3 DNA: TGTGCCAGTAGTATAGTTGCGGGCAATGAG. Translation: CASSIVAGNE. The CDR3 in full is CASSIVAGNEQFF.